Listed below are T cell receptor beta chains from one sample, sequenced in a study of T-cell memory formation after mild COVID-19. TCRdb called the 5' RACE reads again in MiXCR, with one record for every CDR3 protein. The repertoire holds about 5,500 distinct CDR3 sequences, with roughly a fifth as singletons. The sample comprised PBMCs or a T cell subset sorted from them (not recorded which). These receptors all stem from an adult woman who had mild COVID-19 (a few samples of this study predate the infection). Cell type and time point are not known. CDR3s include the opening cysteine and the closing phenylalanine or tryptophan. Fields, in order: J gene, V gene, clone size, D gene, CDR3 DNA, CDR3 protein. D genes are given only for firm matches. Size is omitted from some rows. Given values are once, few, many or a class for expanded clones.

j_gene: TRBJ2-1; v_gene: TRBV20-1; abundance: medium-sized; d_gene: TRBD2; CDR3nt: TGCAGTGCTAGCGAACTCCAAATAGCGGGAGGGTCCTACAATGAGCAGTTCTTC; CDR3aa: CSASELQIAGGSYNEQFF
j_gene: TRBJ2-2; v_gene: TRBV20-1; abundance: medium-sized; d_gene: NA; CDR3nt: TGCAGTGCTTCAGGGCGGGCCACCGGGGAGCTGTTTTTT; CDR3aa: CSASGRATGELFF
j_gene: TRBJ1-1; v_gene: TRBV24-1; abundance: NA; d_gene: NA; CDR3nt: TGTGCCACCAGTTCAGGAGGGCCTTACACTGAAGCTTTCTTT; CDR3aa: CATSSGGPYTEAFF
j_gene: TRBJ1-1; v_gene: TRBV4-1; abundance: many; d_gene: NA; CDR3nt: TGCGCCAGCAGCGTCTTCGTCAGGACTGAAGCTTTCTTT; CDR3aa: CASSVFVRTEAFF
j_gene: TRBJ1-5; v_gene: TRBV6-2/TRBV6-3; abundance: many; d_gene: NA; CDR3nt: TGTGCCAGCAGTTACTGGGGCCCCAGGGAAAATCAGCCCCAGCATTTT; CDR3aa: CASSYWGPRENQPQHF
j_gene: TRBJ2-1; v_gene: TRBV7-3; abundance: NA; d_gene: TRBD2; CDR3nt: TGTGCCAGCAGCTTGGCGGGAGCTTCCTACAATGAGCAGTTCTTC; CDR3aa: CASSLAGASYNEQFF
j_gene: TRBJ1-2; v_gene: TRBV9; abundance: many; d_gene: NA; CDR3nt: TGTGCCAGCAGCTACACACCAGGGCCCGGCTATGGCTACACCTTC; CDR3aa: CASSYTPGPGYGYTF
j_gene: TRBJ2-3; v_gene: TRBV7-8; abundance: many; d_gene: TRBD2; CDR3nt: TGTGCCAGCAGCCAAGCGGGGGGGCCGAAACGACCTAGCACAGATACGCAGTATTTT; CDR3aa: CASSQAGGPKRPSTDTQYF
j_gene: TRBJ2-7; v_gene: TRBV4-2; abundance: many; d_gene: NA; CDR3nt: TGTGCCAGCAGCCAAGAGGGTGGGACACATTCCTACGAGCAGTACTTC; CDR3aa: CASSQEGGTHSYEQYF
j_gene: TRBJ2-5; v_gene: TRBV24-1; abundance: many; d_gene: NA; CDR3nt: TGTGCCACCAGTGACACGGACAGTCCGGAGACCCAGTACTTC; CDR3aa: CATSDTDSPETQYF
j_gene: TRBJ1-6; v_gene: TRBV5-1; abundance: many; d_gene: TRBD1; CDR3nt: TGCGCCAGCAGCTTGGGCCGACAGGGGGCTTATAATTCACCCCTCCACTTT; CDR3aa: CASSLGRQGAYNSPLHF
j_gene: TRBJ2-7; v_gene: TRBV7-9; abundance: once; d_gene: NA; CDR3nt: TGTGCCAGCAGCCCAGGGTACGAGCAGTACTTC; CDR3aa: CASSPGYEQYF
j_gene: TRBJ2-7; v_gene: TRBV6-1; abundance: many; d_gene: NA; CDR3nt: TGTGCCAGCAGTGATGGCCCTTTGTTAAGCTCCTACGAGCAGTACTTC; CDR3aa: CASSDGPLLSSYEQYF
j_gene: TRBJ2-5; v_gene: TRBV9; abundance: NA; d_gene: NA; CDR3nt: TGTGCCAGCAGCGTAGGGCCGACAGCTGAGACCCAGTACTTC; CDR3aa: CASSVGPTAETQYF
j_gene: TRBJ2-1; v_gene: TRBV7-6; abundance: many; d_gene: TRBD2; CDR3nt: TGTGCCAGCAGCTTTGAAGCGGGATGGGACAATGAGCAGTTCTTC; CDR3aa: CASSFEAGWDNEQFF
j_gene: TRBJ2-3; v_gene: TRBV30; abundance: medium-sized; d_gene: NA; CDR3nt: TGTGCCTGGAGACGACCCGCGTCGGGAGATACGCAGTATTTT; CDR3aa: CAWRRPASGDTQYF
j_gene: TRBJ2-1; v_gene: TRBV7-6; abundance: many; d_gene: NA; CDR3nt: TGTGCCAGCAGCTTCACTCCCCCGGCTAGCTCAGGGTCCTACAATGAGCAGTTCTTC; CDR3aa: CASSFTPPASSGSYNEQFF
j_gene: TRBJ2-1; v_gene: TRBV7-7; abundance: many; d_gene: TRBD2; CDR3nt: TGTGCCAGCAGCCCTGGACTAGCTCCGGGGAATGAGCAGTTCTTC; CDR3aa: CASSPGLAPGNEQFF
j_gene: TRBJ1-2; v_gene: TRBV27; abundance: many; d_gene: NA; CDR3nt: TGTGCCAGCAGTTTATTAGGACACTATGGCTACACCTTC; CDR3aa: CASSLLGHYGYTF
j_gene: TRBJ2-5; v_gene: TRBV4-3; abundance: many; d_gene: TRBD1; CDR3nt: TGCGCCAGCAGCCAAGATCAGGGACAGGGGGCGGTGGCTCGCCAAGAGACCCAGTACTTC; CDR3aa: CASSQDQGQGAVARQETQYF
j_gene: TRBJ2-3; v_gene: TRBV5-1; abundance: medium-sized; d_gene: TRBD2; CDR3nt: TGCGCCAGCAGCTTGGGAGGACTAGCGGGACCAGATACGCAGTATTTT; CDR3aa: CASSLGGLAGPDTQYF
j_gene: TRBJ2-3; v_gene: TRBV7-9; abundance: NA; d_gene: TRBD2; CDR3nt: TGTGCCAGCAGCCTGGGACTAGCGGGAGAGTTTGCGTGGGATACGCAGTATTTT; CDR3aa: CASSLGLAGEFAWDTQYF
j_gene: TRBJ2-1; v_gene: TRBV4-1; abundance: many; d_gene: NA; CDR3nt: TGCGCCAGCAGCCCGGGACTTTACGGGGCCAATGAGCAGTTCTTC; CDR3aa: CASSPGLYGANEQFF
j_gene: TRBJ1-1; v_gene: TRBV20-1; abundance: NA; d_gene: NA; CDR3nt: TGCAGTGGCCTAGGGGGCACTGAAGCTTTCTTT; CDR3aa: CSGLGGTEAFF
j_gene: TRBJ2-7; v_gene: TRBV19; abundance: NA; d_gene: TRBD1; CDR3nt: TGTGCCAGTATGGGGACAGGGACGAACTACGAGCAGTACTTC; CDR3aa: CASMGTGTNYEQYF
j_gene: TRBJ2-2; v_gene: TRBV15; abundance: many; d_gene: NA; CDR3nt: TGTGCCACCAGCAGAGATCCCACGCCGGGCACCGGGGAGCTGTTTTTT; CDR3aa: CATSRDPTPGTGELFF
j_gene: TRBJ2-7; v_gene: TRBV4-1; abundance: NA; d_gene: NA; CDR3nt: TGCGCCAGCAGCCTCGGACCCAGCTCCTACGAGCAGTACTTC; CDR3aa: CASSLGPSSYEQYF
j_gene: TRBJ1-5; v_gene: TRBV4-1; abundance: NA; d_gene: NA; CDR3nt: TGCGCCAGCAGCCAAGGCAGGAATAGCAATCAGCCCCAGCATTTT; CDR3aa: CASSQGRNSNQPQHF
j_gene: TRBJ2-3; v_gene: TRBV12-3/TRBV12-4; abundance: many; d_gene: NA; CDR3nt: TGTGCCAGCAGTTTGGTTGGGCCACACACAGATACGCAGTATTTT; CDR3aa: CASSLVGPHTDTQYF
j_gene: TRBJ2-7; v_gene: TRBV4-1; abundance: medium-sized; d_gene: NA; CDR3nt: TGCGCCAGCAGCCAAGAACTGCAAGGACATACAATCTCCTACGAGCAGTACTTC; CDR3aa: CASSQELQGHTISYEQYF
j_gene: TRBJ2-3; v_gene: TRBV7-2; abundance: many; d_gene: NA; CDR3nt: TGTGCCAGCTCTCAAGGCCCATCTAGCACAGATACGCAGTATTTT; CDR3aa: CASSQGPSSTDTQYF
j_gene: TRBJ2-5; v_gene: TRBV18; abundance: medium-sized; d_gene: NA; CDR3nt: TGTGCCAGCTCACCCGAGGATTGGGTGACCCAGTACTTC; CDR3aa: CASSPEDWVTQYF
j_gene: TRBJ1-1; v_gene: TRBV15; abundance: many; d_gene: TRBD1; CDR3nt: TGTGCCACCAGCGGGGACAGGGGTCGGGACGCTTTCTTT; CDR3aa: CATSGDRGRDAFF
j_gene: TRBJ1-2; v_gene: TRBV7-8; abundance: NA; d_gene: NA; CDR3nt: TGTGCCAGCAGCTTAGTCGTCACGACGGCCGTAAAGGATACAGACTTC; CDR3aa: CASSLVVTTAVKDTDF
j_gene: TRBJ2-7; v_gene: TRBV12-3/TRBV12-4; abundance: medium-sized; d_gene: NA; CDR3nt: TGTGCCAGCAGTTCCCGACCTCGCGACTCGGAGCGCTACGAGCAGTACTTC; CDR3aa: CASSSRPRDSERYEQYF
j_gene: TRBJ2-1; v_gene: TRBV9; abundance: many; d_gene: TRBD2; CDR3nt: TGTGCCAGCAGCGTAGGTAGCGGGGGGCGCTCCAATGAGCAGTTCTTC; CDR3aa: CASSVGSGGRSNEQFF
j_gene: TRBJ1-1; v_gene: TRBV11-2; abundance: many; d_gene: NA; CDR3nt: TGTGCCAGCAGACAGGGAGAATGGACTGAAGCTTTCTTT; CDR3aa: CASRQGEWTEAFF
j_gene: TRBJ2-3; v_gene: TRBV2; abundance: few; d_gene: NA; CDR3nt: TGTGCCAGCAGTGAGAGGGGCCACGCAGATACGCAGTATTTT; CDR3aa: CASSERGHADTQYF
j_gene: TRBJ2-5; v_gene: TRBV3-1; abundance: once; d_gene: TRBD2; CDR3nt: TGTGCCAGCAGCCCAGGGAGCGGGGGGTCGCAAGAGACCCAGTACTTC; CDR3aa: CASSPGSGGSQETQYF
j_gene: TRBJ1-1; v_gene: TRBV5-1; abundance: once; d_gene: NA; CDR3nt: TGCGCCAGCAGCGTCCAGCAGAACACTGAAGCTTTCTTT; CDR3aa: CASSVQQNTEAFF
j_gene: TRBJ2-5; v_gene: TRBV9; abundance: many; d_gene: NA; CDR3nt: TGTGCCAGCAGCCCGGGTGAAGAGACCCAGTACTTC; CDR3aa: CASSPGEETQYF
j_gene: TRBJ2-3; v_gene: TRBV7-9; abundance: many; d_gene: TRBD2; CDR3nt: TGTGCCAGCAGCTTTAGGACTAGCGGGAGGGTACCCTCCCCTTATAGCACAGATACGCAGTATTTT; CDR3aa: CASSFRTSGRVPSPYSTDTQYF
j_gene: TRBJ1-5; v_gene: TRBV12-3/TRBV12-4; abundance: medium-sized; d_gene: TRBD1; CDR3nt: TGTGCCAGCAGTCCCCGGGACAGTAGCAATCAGCCCCAGCATTTT; CDR3aa: CASSPRDSSNQPQHF
j_gene: TRBJ2-1; v_gene: TRBV10-2; abundance: many; d_gene: NA; CDR3nt: TGCGCCAGCAGTGAGACGGCTTCCGAGCAGTTCTTC; CDR3aa: CASSETASEQFF
j_gene: TRBJ2-3; v_gene: TRBV5-6; abundance: many; d_gene: TRBD2; CDR3nt: TGTGCCAGCACTTTCGGACCAGGACTAGCCCACGCAGATACGCAGTATTTT; CDR3aa: CASTFGPGLAHADTQYF
j_gene: TRBJ2-3; v_gene: TRBV5-1; abundance: once; d_gene: TRBD1; CDR3nt: TGCGCCAGCAGCACGACAGGGGGAGAGGCCACAGATACGCAGTATTTT; CDR3aa: CASSTTGGEATDTQYF
j_gene: TRBJ2-1; v_gene: TRBV7-9; abundance: many; d_gene: NA; CDR3nt: TGTGCCAGCAGCCAGCGGGCATCGAGCTCCTACAATGAGCAGTTCTTC; CDR3aa: CASSQRASSSYNEQFF